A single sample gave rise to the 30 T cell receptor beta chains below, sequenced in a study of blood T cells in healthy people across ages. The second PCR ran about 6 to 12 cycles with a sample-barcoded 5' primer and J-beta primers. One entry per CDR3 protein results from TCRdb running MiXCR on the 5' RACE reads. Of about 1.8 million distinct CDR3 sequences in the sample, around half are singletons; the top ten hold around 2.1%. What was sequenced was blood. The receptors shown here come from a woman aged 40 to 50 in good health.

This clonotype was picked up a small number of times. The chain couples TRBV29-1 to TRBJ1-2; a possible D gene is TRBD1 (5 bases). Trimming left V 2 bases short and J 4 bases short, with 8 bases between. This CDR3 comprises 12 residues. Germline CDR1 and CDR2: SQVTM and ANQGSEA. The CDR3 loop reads CSVEQGAYGYTF. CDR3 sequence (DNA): TGCAGCGTTGAACAGGGCGCCTATGGCTACACCTTC. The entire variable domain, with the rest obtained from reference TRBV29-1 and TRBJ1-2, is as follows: SAVISQKPSRDICQRGTSLTIQCQVDSQVTMMFWYRQQPGQSLTLIATANQGSEATYESGFVIDKFPISRPNLTFSTLTVSNMSPEDSSIYLCSVEQGAYGYTFGSGTRLTVV.

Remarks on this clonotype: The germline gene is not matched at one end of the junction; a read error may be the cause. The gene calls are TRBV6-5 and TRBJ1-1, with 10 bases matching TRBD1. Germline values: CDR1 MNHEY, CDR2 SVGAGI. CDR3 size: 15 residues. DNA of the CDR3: TGTGCCAGCAGTCACTCTGGGACAGGGGTCACTGAAGCTTTCTTT. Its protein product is CASSHSGTGVTEAFF.

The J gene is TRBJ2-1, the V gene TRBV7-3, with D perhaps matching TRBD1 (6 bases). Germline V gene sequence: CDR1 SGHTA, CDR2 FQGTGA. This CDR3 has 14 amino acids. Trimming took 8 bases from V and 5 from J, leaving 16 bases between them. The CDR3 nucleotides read TGTGCCAGCGTGGTCGCGTGGGGGCACAATGAGCAGTTCTTC. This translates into CASVVAWGHNEQFF.

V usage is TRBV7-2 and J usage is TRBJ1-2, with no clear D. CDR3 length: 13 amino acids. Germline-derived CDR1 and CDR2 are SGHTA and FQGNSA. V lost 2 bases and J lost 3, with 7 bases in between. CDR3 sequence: CASSLKADYGYTF. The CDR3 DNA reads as TGTGCCAGCAGCTTAAAGGCGGACTATGGCTACACCTTC.

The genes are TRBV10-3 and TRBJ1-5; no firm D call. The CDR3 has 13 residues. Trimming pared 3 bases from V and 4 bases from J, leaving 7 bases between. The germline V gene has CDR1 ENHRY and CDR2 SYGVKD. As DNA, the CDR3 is TGTGCCATCAGTGATTTAAAAAATCAGCCCCAGCATTTT. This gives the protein CAISDLKNQPQHF.

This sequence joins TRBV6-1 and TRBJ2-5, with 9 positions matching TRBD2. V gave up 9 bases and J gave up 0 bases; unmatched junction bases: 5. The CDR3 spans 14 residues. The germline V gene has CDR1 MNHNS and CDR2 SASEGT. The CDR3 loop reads CASHGGGDQETQYF. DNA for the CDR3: TGTGCCAGTCACGGCGGGGGGGACCAAGAGACCCAGTACTTC.

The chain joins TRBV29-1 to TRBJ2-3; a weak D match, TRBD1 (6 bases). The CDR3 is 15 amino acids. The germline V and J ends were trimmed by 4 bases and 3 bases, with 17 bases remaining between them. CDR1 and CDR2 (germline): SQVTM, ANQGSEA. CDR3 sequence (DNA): TGCAGCGTTGGACCTTTAGGGGGTAGGACAGATACGCAGTATTTT. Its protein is CSVGPLGGRTDTQYF.

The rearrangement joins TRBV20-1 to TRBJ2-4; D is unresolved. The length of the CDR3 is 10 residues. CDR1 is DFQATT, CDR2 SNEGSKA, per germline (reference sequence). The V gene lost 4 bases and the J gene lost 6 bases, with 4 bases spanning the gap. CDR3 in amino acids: CSATGNIQYF. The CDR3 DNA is TGCAGTGCTACAGGAAACATTCAGTACTTC.

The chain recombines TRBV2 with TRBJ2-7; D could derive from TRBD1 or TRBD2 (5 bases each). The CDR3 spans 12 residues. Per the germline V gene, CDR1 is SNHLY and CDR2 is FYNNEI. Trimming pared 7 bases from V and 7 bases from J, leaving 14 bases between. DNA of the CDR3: TGTGCCAGCAACGAGGGGTTTCGTGAGCAGTACTTC. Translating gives CASNEGFREQYF.

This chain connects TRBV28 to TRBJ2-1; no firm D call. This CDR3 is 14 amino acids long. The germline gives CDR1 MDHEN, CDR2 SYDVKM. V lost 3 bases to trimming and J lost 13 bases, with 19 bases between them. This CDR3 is CASSFSAPAETQFF. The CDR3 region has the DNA TGTGCCAGCAGTTTCTCCGCCCCGGCAGAGACCCAGTTCTTC.

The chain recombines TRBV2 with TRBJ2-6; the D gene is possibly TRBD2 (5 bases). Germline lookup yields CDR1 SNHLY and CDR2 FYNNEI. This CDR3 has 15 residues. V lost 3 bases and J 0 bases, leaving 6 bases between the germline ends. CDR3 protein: CASSERVSGANVLTF. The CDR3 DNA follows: TGTGCCAGCAGTGAGCGGGTCTCTGGGGCCAACGTCCTGACTTTC.

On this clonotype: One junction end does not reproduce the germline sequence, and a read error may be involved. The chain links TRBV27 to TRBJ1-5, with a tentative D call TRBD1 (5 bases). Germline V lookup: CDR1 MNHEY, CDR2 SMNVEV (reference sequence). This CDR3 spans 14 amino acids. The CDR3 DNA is TGTGCCAGCAACCCGGGGCTCGGCAATCGGCCCCAGCATTTT. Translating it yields CASNPGLGNRPQHF.

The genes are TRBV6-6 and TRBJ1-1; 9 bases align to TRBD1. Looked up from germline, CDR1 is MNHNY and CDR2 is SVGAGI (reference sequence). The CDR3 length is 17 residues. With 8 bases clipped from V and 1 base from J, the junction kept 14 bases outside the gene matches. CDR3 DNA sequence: TGTGCCAGCCTGGACAGGGGACTGGAGATCGGGAACACTGAAGCTTTCTTT. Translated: CASLDRGLEIGNTEAFF.

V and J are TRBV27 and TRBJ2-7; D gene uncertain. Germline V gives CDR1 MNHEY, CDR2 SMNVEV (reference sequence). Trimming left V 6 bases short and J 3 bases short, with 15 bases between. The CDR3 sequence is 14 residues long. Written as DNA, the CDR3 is TGTGCCAGCAGGCCCCGACAAGGAGTCTACGAGCAGTACTTC. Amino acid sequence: CASRPRQGVYEQYF.

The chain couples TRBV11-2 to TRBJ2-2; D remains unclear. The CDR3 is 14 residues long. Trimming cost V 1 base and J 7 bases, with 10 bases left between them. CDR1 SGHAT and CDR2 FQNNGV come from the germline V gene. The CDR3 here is CASSLVSWGGELFF. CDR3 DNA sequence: TGTGCCAGCAGCTTAGTCTCCTGGGGCGGGGAGCTGTTTTTT.

The CDR3 sequence is CATSEQPHYGYTF. The CDR3 DNA reads TGTGCCACCAGTGAACAGCCTCACTATGGCTACACCTTC. The chain recombines TRBV24-1 with TRBJ1-2; D call uncertain. The CDR3 length is 13 residues. Trimming removed 4 bases from V and 3 bases from J, with 8 bases in between. CDR1 is KGHDR, CDR2 SFDVKD, per germline.

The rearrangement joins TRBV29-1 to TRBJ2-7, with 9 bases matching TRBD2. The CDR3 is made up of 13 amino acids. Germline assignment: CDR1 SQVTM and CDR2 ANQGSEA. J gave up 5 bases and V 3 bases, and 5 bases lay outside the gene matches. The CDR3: CSVESLAGNEQYF. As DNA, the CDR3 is TGCAGCGTTGAGTCTCTAGCGGGGAACGAGCAGTACTTC.

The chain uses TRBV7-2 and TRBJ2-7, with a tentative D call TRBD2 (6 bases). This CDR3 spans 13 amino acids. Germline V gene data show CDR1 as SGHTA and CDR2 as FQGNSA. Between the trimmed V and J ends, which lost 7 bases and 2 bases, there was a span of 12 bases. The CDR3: CASTHGTAYEQYF. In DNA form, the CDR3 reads TGTGCCAGCACTCATGGGACTGCCTACGAGCAGTACTTC.

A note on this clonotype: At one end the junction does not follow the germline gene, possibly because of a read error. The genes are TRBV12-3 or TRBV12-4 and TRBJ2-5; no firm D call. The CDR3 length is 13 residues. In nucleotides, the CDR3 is TGTGTCAGCAGTCCCCAGGTAGAAGAGACCCAGTACTTC. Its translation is CVSSPQVEETQYF.

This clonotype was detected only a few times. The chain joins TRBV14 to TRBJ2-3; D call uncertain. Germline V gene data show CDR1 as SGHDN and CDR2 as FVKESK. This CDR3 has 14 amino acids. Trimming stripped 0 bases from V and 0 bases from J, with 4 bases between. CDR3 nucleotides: TGTGCCAGCAGCCAAGAGATTAGCACAGATACGCAGTATTTT. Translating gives CASSQEISTDTQYF.

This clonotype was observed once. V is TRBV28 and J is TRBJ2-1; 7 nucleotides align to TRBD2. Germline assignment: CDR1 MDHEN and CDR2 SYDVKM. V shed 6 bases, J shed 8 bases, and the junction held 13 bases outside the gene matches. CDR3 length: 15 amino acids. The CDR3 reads CASRERGPQGDEQFF. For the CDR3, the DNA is TGTGCCAGCAGGGAGCGGGGTCCCCAAGGGGATGAGCAGTTCTTC. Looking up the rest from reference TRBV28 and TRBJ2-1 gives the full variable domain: DVKVTQSSRYLVKRTGEKVFLECVQDMDHENMFWYRQDPGLGLRLIYFSYDVKMKEKGDIPEGYSVSREKKERFSLILESASTNQTSMYLCASRERGPQGDEQFFGPGTRLTVL.

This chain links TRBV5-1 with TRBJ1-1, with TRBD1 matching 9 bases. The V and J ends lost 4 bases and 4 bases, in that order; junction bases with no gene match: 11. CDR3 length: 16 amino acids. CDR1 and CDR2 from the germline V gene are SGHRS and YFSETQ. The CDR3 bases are TGCGCCAGCAGCCTATCAACGACAGGGGGAAGCACTGAAGCTTTCTTT. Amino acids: CASSLSTTGGSTEAFF.

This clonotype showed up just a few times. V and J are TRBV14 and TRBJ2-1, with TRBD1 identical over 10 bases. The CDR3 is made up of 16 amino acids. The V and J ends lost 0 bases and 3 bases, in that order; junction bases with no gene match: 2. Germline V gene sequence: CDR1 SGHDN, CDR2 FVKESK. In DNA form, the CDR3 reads TGTGCCAGCAGCCAAGATTGGACAGGGGGCTACAATGAGCAGTTCTTC. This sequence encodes CASSQDWTGGYNEQFF. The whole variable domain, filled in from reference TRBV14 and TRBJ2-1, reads EAGVTQFPSHSVIEKGQTVTLRCDPISGHDNLYWYRRVMGKEIKFLLHFVKESKQDESGMPNNRFLAERTGGTYSTLKVQPAELEDSGVYFCASSQDWTGGYNEQFFGPGTRLTVL.

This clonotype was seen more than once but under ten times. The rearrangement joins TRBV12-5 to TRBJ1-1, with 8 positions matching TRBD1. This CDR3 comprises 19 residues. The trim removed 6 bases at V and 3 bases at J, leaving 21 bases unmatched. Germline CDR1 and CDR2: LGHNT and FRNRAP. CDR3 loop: CASGPSPRTLDRGDTEAFF. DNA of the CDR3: TGTGCTAGTGGCCCCTCACCTAGGACTCTAGACAGGGGAGACACTGAAGCTTTCTTT.

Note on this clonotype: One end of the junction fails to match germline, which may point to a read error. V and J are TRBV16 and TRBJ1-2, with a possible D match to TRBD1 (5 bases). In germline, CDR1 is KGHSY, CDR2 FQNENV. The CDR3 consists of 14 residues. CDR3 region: CASSQYRGYYGYTF. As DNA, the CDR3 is TGTGCTAGCAGCCAATATAGGGGCTACTATGGCTACACCTTC.

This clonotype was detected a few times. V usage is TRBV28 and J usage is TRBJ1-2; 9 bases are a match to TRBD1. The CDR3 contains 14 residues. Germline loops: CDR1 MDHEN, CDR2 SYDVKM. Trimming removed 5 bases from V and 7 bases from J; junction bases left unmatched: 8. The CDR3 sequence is CASSTPGQGSGYTF. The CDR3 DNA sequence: TGTGCCAGCAGTACTCCGGGACAGGGCTCTGGCTACACCTTC.

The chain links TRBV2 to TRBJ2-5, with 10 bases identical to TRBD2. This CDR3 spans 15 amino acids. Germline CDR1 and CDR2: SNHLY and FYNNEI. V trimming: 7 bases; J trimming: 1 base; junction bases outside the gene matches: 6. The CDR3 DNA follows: TGTGCCAGCACTCAAACTAGCGGGGTCCAAGAGACCCAGTACTTC. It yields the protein CASTQTSGVQETQYF.

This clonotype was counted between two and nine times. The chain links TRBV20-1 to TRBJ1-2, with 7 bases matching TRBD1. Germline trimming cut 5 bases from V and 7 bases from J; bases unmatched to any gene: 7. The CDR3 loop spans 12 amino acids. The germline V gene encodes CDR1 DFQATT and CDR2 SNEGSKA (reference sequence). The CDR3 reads CSASGQSFGYTF. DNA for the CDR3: TGCAGTGCTTCGGGACAGTCGTTTGGCTACACCTTC.

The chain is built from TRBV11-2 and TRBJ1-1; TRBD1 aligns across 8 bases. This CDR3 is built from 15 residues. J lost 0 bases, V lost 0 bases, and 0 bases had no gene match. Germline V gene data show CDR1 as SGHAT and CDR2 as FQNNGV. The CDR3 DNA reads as TGTGCCAGCAGCTTAGAGGGACAGGTGAACACTGAAGCTTTCTTT. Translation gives CASSLEGQVNTEAFF.

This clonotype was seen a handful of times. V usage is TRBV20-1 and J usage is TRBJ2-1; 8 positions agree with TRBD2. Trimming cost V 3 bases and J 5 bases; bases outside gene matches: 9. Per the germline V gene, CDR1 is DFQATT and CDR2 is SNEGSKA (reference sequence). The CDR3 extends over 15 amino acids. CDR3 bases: TGCAGTGCTAGGCCACTAGCGGAGCCTGACAATGAGCAGTTCTTC. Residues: CSARPLAEPDNEQFF.